The rows below give T cell receptor beta chains drawn from one sample of a study of T cell responses to AZD1222 COVID-19 vaccine. This table comes from immunoSEQ multiplex PCR, and its TCRdb copy is limited to in-frame clones, with some not included. The data include around 140,000 clones; the top ten clones carry about 2.2%. Sequencing was done on a sample of peripheral blood. The source is an adult in good health. Both conserved end residues are part of each CDR3. The order of the fields is J gene, V gene, CDR3 length, D gene, CDR3 protein, CDR3 DNA. A D gene is named only where the DNA matches it firmly.

>TRBJ1-1|TRBV3-1/TRBV3-2|14|NA
CASSQETVNTEAFF
TGTGCCAGCAGCCAAGAAACGGTGAACACTGAAGCTTTCTTT
>TRBJ1-2|TRBV6-5|15|TRBD1
CASSPTGGFNYGYTF
TGTGCCAGCAGTCCGACAGGGGGTTTTAACTATGGCTACACCTTC
>TRBJ1-1|TRBV28|17|TRBD1
CASSQLWEGADNTEAFF
TGTGCCAGCAGCCAGCTTTGGGAGGGGGCGGATAACACTGAAGCTTTCTTT
>TRBJ2-5|TRBV7-8|13|NA
CASRRGSQETQYF
TGTGCCAGCCGCCGGGGTAGCCAAGAGACCCAGTACTTC
>TRBJ1-2|TRBV28|15|NA
CASSSWRGANYGYTF
TGTGCCAGCAGTTCCTGGCGGGGGGCTAACTATGGCTACACCTTC
>TRBJ2-1|TRBV19|11|NA
CATLTGNEQFF
TGTGCCACCTTGACTGGGAATGAGCAGTTCTTC
>TRBJ1-2|TRBV15|17|NA
CATSRGDTERELNGYTF
TGTGCCACCAGCAGAGGGGACACGGAAAGAGAACTAAATGGCTACACCTTC
>TRBJ1-2|TRBV19|12|NA
CASSIAGRGYTF
TGTGCCAGTAGTATAGCGGGTCGGGGCTACACCTTC
>TRBJ1-2|TRBV3-1/TRBV3-2|13|NA
CASSQDQGYGYTF
TGTGCCAGCAGCCAAGACCAGGGCTATGGCTACACCTTC
>TRBJ1-2|TRBV28|11|NA
CASRKNYGYTF
TGTGCCAGCAGAAAGAACTATGGCTACACCTTC
>TRBJ1-2|TRBV18|13|NA
CATTQGINYGYTF
TGTGCCACCACTCAGGGTATTAACTATGGCTACACCTTC
>TRBJ2-7|TRBV5-4|14|NA
CASSLLTSSHEQYF
TGTGCCAGCAGCCTACTCACTAGTTCCCACGAGCAGTACTTC
>TRBJ1-2|TRBV7-9|14|NA
CASSPGGLVYGYTF
TGTGCCAGCAGCCCCGGGGGGCTAGTCTATGGCTACACCTTC
>TRBJ2-1|TRBV14|17|TRBD2
CASSQGSEKRGYNEQFF
TGTGCCAGCAGCCAAGGGAGTGAAAAGCGGGGTTACAATGAGCAGTTCTTC
>TRBJ1-1|TRBV25-1|15|NA
CASSEFGALNTEAFF
TGTGCCAGCAGTGAATTCGGGGCGCTGAACACTGAAGCTTTCTTT
>TRBJ1-6|TRBV13|17|TRBD1
CASSLGLGQGHNSPLHF
TGTGCCAGCAGCTTAGGCCTTGGACAGGGCCATAATTCACCCCTCCACTTT
>TRBJ1-4|TRBV6-6|14|NA
CASSLTGANEKLFF
TGTGCCAGCAGTTTGACTGGCGCTAATGAAAAACTGTTTTTT
>TRBJ1-3|TRBV28|13|NA
CASSLFSRDTIYF
TGTGCCAGCAGTTTATTCAGTCGGGACACCATATATTTT
>TRBJ1-2|TRBV5-1|14|NA
CASSLSPGDYGYTF
TGCGCCAGCAGCTTGAGCCCCGGCGACTATGGCTACACCTTC
>TRBJ2-7|TRBV7-9|15|TRBD1
CASSSDRVIFYEQYF
TGTGCCAGCAGCTCGGACAGGGTGATATTCTACGAGCAGTACTTC
>TRBJ2-7|TRBV4-1|16|NA
CASSQEVGTPFNEQYF
TGCGCCAGCAGCCAAGAAGTCGGGACTCCCTTTAACGAGCAGTACTTC
>TRBJ2-2|TRBV5-4|15|TRBD1
CASSWGQGFTGELFF
TGTGCCAGCAGCTGGGGACAGGGATTCACCGGGGAGCTGTTTTTT
>TRBJ2-1|TRBV5-6|16|TRBD2
CASTKLVLAGNNEQFF
TGTGCCAGCACCAAGCTCGTCCTAGCGGGCAACAATGAGCAGTTCTTC
>TRBJ2-5|TRBV29-1|14|TRBD2
CSVSTSGARETQYF
TGCAGCGTTTCGACTAGCGGGGCCCGGGAGACCCAGTACTTC